The TCR beta chain under discussion was sequenced for a study of naive and memory T cell subsets. This clonotype has a single count. What it recognizes is unknown. A read error may account for a junction end that differs from germline. The beta constant-region primer was an equimolar mix of two oligonucleotides covering TRBC1 and TRBC2. The ligated cDNA underwent four PCR rounds using SP2 and nested alpha and beta constant-region primers. TCRdb re-derived calls from the UMI-ligation and nested PCR reads in MiXCR, one entry per CDR3 protein. The sample lists 140,000 to 150,000 distinct CDR3 sequences, roughly 22% seen once, with 0.095% to 0.12% in the top ten. CDR1 and CDR2 (germline): KGHSH, LQKENI. This CDR3 region has 12 residues. Whole-study results and caveats: A few larger clonotypes appeared in naive repertoires, especially CD8, possibly memory cells re-expressing CD45RA.

The rearrangement joins TRBV18 to TRBJ2-7, with D perhaps matching TRBD2 (6 bases). This receptor was identified in a human donor in good health. Sequenced: naive CD4+ T cells from blood. CDR3 residues: CSSSPSGGEQYF. The CDR3 nucleotides are TGTTCCAGCTCACCATCCGGGGGCGAGCAGTACTTC.